A selection of T cell receptor beta chains follows, all from one sample in a study of Ad26.COV2.S vaccination and SARS-CoV-2 variants. Clones were read by immunoSEQ multiplex PCR, and TCRdb kept only the in-frame ones, dropping some. The table lists 200,000 to 250,000 clones, roughly 90% of them singletons. The sequencing here drew on peripheral blood, taken in a trial of Ad26.COV2.S vaccine versus placebo. These receptors all stem from a person aged 18 to 59 who received the Ad26.COV2.S COVID-19 vaccine or a placebo. CDR3s include the opening cysteine and the closing phenylalanine or tryptophan. D genes are given only for firm matches. Clone sizes are given selectively: once, few, many, or a class where the clone is expanded.

j_call clone_size v_call d_call cdr3_nt cdr3_aa
TRBJ2-5 . TRBV3-1/TRBV3-2 TRBD2 TGTGCCAGCAGCCTCCTAGCGGGGCAAGAGACCCAGTACTTC CASSLLAGQETQYF
TRBJ2-7 . TRBV25-1 . TGTGCCAGCAGCTCTAGGCATTATCGGGGCTCCCCTGGCGAGCAGTACTTC CASSSRHYRGSPGEQYF
TRBJ2-7 . TRBV7-3 TRBD1 TGTGCCAGCAGCTTAGGGGCAGGGGGCTACGAGCAGTACTTC CASSLGAGGYEQYF
TRBJ1-2 . TRBV11-2 . TGTGCCAGCAGCTCCGAGGCCAGGGACACCTATGGCTACACCTTC CASSSEARDTYGYTF
TRBJ2-2 once TRBV6-5 . TGTGCCAGCAGTTTGAGCAGGGGAGATACCGGGGAGCTGTTTTTT CASSLSRGDTGELFF
TRBJ2-7 . TRBV6-5 . TGTGCCAGCAGTTACTCCCCGGGGAGCTCCTACGAGCAGTACTTC CASSYSPGSSYEQYF
TRBJ2-2 . TRBV18 TRBD2 TGTGCCAGCTCACCAACGCCGGGACTAGATCTGGTCGGGGAGCTGTTTTTT CASSPTPGLDLVGELFF
TRBJ2-1 . TRBV7-9 . TGTGCCAGCAGCTTAGTTATAGGGCGGGGTGAGCAGTTCTTC CASSLVIGRGEQFF
TRBJ1-4 . TRBV5-4 TRBD1 TGTGCCAGCAGCGTGACAGGGGTGGAGGAAAAACTGTTTTTT CASSVTGVEEKLFF
TRBJ1-2 . TRBV6-6 . TGTGCCAGCAATACAGACCCGGGTGGCTACACCTTC CASNTDPGGYTF
TRBJ2-5 . TRBV27 . TGTGCCAGCAGTTTGAGAGGGGGTCGCTCAGAGACCCAGTACTTC CASSLRGGRSETQYF
TRBJ2-2 . TRBV6-5 . TGTGCCAGCAGTTACTCGCGTGACAGGAACACCGGGGAGCTGTTTTTT CASSYSRDRNTGELFF
TRBJ2-5 . TRBV3-1/TRBV3-2 . TGTGCCAGCAGCCAAGGGGGACTCGGGAGCCAAGAGACCCAGTACTTC CASSQGGLGSQETQYF
TRBJ1-2 . TRBV6-4 . TGTGCCAGCAGTGAGTCAATCATAGCTAACTATGGCTACACCTTC CASSESIIANYGYTF
TRBJ2-3 . TRBV19 TRBD1 TGTGCCAGTAGTATAGGGCAGGGGGTCACAGATACGCAGTATTTT CASSIGQGVTDTQYF
TRBJ1-5 . TRBV19 . TGTGCCAGTAGTAGACCCCCTGAGCAGCCCCAGCATTTT CASSRPPEQPQHF
TRBJ1-2 once TRBV19 . TGTGCCAGTAGTCCCTCCATATGGGACGACTATGGCTACACCTTC CASSPSIWDDYGYTF
TRBJ1-5 . TRBV28 . TGTGCCAGCAGTTCCTCCCTTCAGGGCCAGCCCCAGCATTTT CASSSSLQGQPQHF
TRBJ1-1 . TRBV7-9 . TGTGCCAGCAGCGAGATCTACAACACTGAAGCTTTCTTT CASSEIYNTEAFF
TRBJ1-1 . TRBV11-2 TRBD1 TGTGCCAGCAGCTTAAAACAGGGGGCTGAAGCTTTCTTT CASSLKQGAEAFF
TRBJ2-5 once TRBV3-1/TRBV3-2 . TGTGCCAGCAGCCAAGATCCTCAAGAGACCCAGTACTTC CASSQDPQETQYF
TRBJ1-2 . TRBV5-5 TRBD1 TGTGCCAGCAGCTCGGACAGGGATAACTATGGCTACACCTTC CASSSDRDNYGYTF
TRBJ2-7 . TRBV9 . TGTGCCAGCAGCTTCCAGCGATTCGGCGAGCAGTACTTC CASSFQRFGEQYF
TRBJ2-5 . TRBV27 TRBD1 TGTGCCAGCAGAAACCCGCCCCGGGGAACTCGGGACAGGGGGCTTAGGAAGGAGACCCAGTACTTC CASRNPPRGTRDRGLRKETQYF
TRBJ2-2 . TRBV5-5 . TGTGCCAGCAGCTTGTGGGGTGCGGACACCGGGGAGCTGTTTTTT CASSLWGADTGELFF